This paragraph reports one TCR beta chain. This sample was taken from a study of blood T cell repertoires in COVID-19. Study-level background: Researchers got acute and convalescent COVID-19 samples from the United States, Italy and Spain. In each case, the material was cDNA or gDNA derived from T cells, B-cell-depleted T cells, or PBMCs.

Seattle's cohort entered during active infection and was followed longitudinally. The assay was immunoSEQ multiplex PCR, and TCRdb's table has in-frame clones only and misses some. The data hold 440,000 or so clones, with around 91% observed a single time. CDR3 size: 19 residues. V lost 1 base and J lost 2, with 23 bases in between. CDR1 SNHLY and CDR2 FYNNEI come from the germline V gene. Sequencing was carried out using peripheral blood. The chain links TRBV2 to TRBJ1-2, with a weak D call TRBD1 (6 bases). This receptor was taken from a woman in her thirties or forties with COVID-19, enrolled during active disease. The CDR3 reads CASSEGRLAGVVINYGYTF. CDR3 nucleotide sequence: TGTGCCAGCAGTGAAGGTCGGCTGGCAGGGGTTGTGATAAACTATGGCTACACCTTC.